This T cell receptor beta chain emerged from a study of blood T cell repertoires in COVID-19. Study information: PBMCs, B-cell-depleted T cells, or T cells were the source of the cDNA or gDNA that made up the material.

Method: immunoSEQ multiplex PCR; TCRdb's copy keeps in-frame clones and lacks some. The table lists roughly 150,000 clones, 88% of them singletons. The CDR3 has 14 amino acids. The ends lost 6 bases at V and 7 bases at J; junction bases unmatched: 9. Looked up from germline, CDR1 is LNHDA and CDR2 is SQIVND (reference sequence). The TCR comes from a man in his fifties or sixties who had recovered from COVID-19. V is TRBV19 and J is TRBJ1-5, with TRBD1 matching over 7 bases. Sequencing was performed on peripheral blood. CDR3 nucleotides: TGTGCCAGTAGGAAGACAGGGCCCCAACAGCCCCAGCATTTT. Its translation is CASRKTGPQQPQHF.